At least ten counts were recorded for the clone carrying this T cell receptor (beta chain). From germline, CDR1 is LGHNA and CDR2 YSLEER. This CDR3 spans 16 amino acids. V was clipped by 0 bases and J by 8 bases, with 19 bases between them. The sample comes from a study of early T cells in non-severe SARS-CoV-2 infection. A single record per CDR3 protein comes from TCRdb applying MiXCR to the 5' RACE reads. The sample holds more than 95,000 distinct CDR3 sequences, around 16% seen once. This receptor was taken from an adult who was a healthcare worker with PCR-confirmed SARS-CoV-2 infection or an uninfected control (not recorded which). V gene TRBV4-3 combines with J gene TRBJ1-2; TRBD1 might be the D (5 bases). Sequences were obtained from whole blood. The CDR3 loop reads CASSQEFARAFLGYTF. The CDR3 DNA follows: TGCGCCAGCAGCCAAGAGTTTGCCAGGGCGTTTTTGGGCTACACCTTC.